The clone carrying this TCR beta chain has a handful of counts. Its target is not known. The sample comes from a study of response to subunit inactivated influenza vaccine. TCRdb re-called the RT-PCR reads through MiXCR, storing one row per CDR3 protein. The repertoire holds approximately 700,000 distinct CDR3 sequences, with approximately 14% as singletons. General study points: Every seasonal influenza vaccination brings in few new T cells, the authors suggested.

Trimming shortened V by 4 bases and J by 6 bases, and 10 bases separated the two germline ends. CDR3 length equals 12 residues. Germline lookup yields CDR1 SGHDT and CDR2 YYEEEE. Material: PBMCs from blood, obtained roughly 12 days after vaccination. This TCR was recovered from a middle-aged man who received an inactivated influenza vaccine. The gene calls are TRBV5-6 and TRBJ1-2; D unresolved. CDR3 sequence reads: CASSPGSDGYTF. CDR3 DNA: TGTGCCAGCAGCCCTGGTAGCGATGGCTACACCTTC.